This is a list of T cell receptor beta chains from one sample in a study of blood T cell repertoires in COVID-19. TCRdb keeps only in-frame clones here, not all; method: immunoSEQ multiplex PCR. The table records over 100,000 clones, around 80% of them present only once. Source material: peripheral blood. These TCRs come from a woman in her sixties or seventies with acute or convalescent COVID-19. Both conserved end residues are part of each CDR3. Each record gives: CDR3 protein, V gene, J gene, CDR3 length.

CASSIKGERTGNTIYF,TRBV19,TRBJ1-3,16
CASSLGGGGALAEKLFF,TRBV5-1,TRBJ1-4,17
CASSQGGDPGLEAFF,TRBV4-2,TRBJ1-1,15
CASSQGGRAGNTIYF,TRBV3-1/TRBV3-2,TRBJ1-3,15
CAAQKGKLQGSGANVLTF,TRBV19,TRBJ2-6,18
CASSLPGLDYEQYF,TRBV28,TRBJ2-7,14
CASSLVGGEVDEQFF,TRBV7-7,TRBJ2-1,15
CASSGRDRGTYEQYF,TRBV2,TRBJ2-7,15
CASSLREQGFGTEAFF,TRBV5-1,TRBJ1-1,16
CSVERDSTDTQYF,TRBV29-1,TRBJ2-3,13
CASSLGETGEQYF,TRBV7-8,TRBJ2-7,13
CASSLAGSPGELFF,TRBV11-2,TRBJ2-2,14
CASSLVGSSYEQYF,TRBV5-1,TRBJ2-7,14
CASSTYGTKIGLPDTQYF,TRBV3-1/TRBV3-2,TRBJ2-3,18
CASSPTRGYNEQFF,TRBV27,TRBJ2-1,14
CASTGQGYLNTEAFF,TRBV6-5,TRBJ1-1,15
CASSPGLVTDTQYF,TRBV7-2,TRBJ2-3,14
CASSYRGSSGRLHEQYF,TRBV6-2/TRBV6-3,TRBJ2-7,17
CASSETRGGELFF,TRBV2,TRBJ2-2,13
CASSRQQGREKLFF,TRBV4-1,TRBJ1-4,14
CASSVESRGRGTGGELFF,TRBV9,TRBJ2-2,18
CASSSNSWSMNTEAFF,TRBV5-1,TRBJ1-1,16
CASSRISFRTSGRETQYF,TRBV7-2,TRBJ2-5,18
CASSLSGQGNQPQHF,TRBV2,TRBJ1-5,15
CASSSEQAADTQYF,TRBV5-5,TRBJ2-3,14
CASSRLADGYYEQYF,TRBV16,TRBJ2-7,15
CASSQGQVSGNTIYF,TRBV5-1,TRBJ1-3,15
CASSGPPGQGSQPQHF,TRBV6-1,TRBJ1-5,16
CASSLRTVNSPLHF,TRBV5-6,TRBJ1-6,14
CASSQGFGGTGFDEQYF,TRBV4-1,TRBJ2-7,17
CASSTLSSYNEQFF,TRBV19,TRBJ2-1,14
CASSQRGGDYEQYF,TRBV11-3,TRBJ2-7,14
CASSKVVVLTGNNEQFF,TRBV2,TRBJ2-1,17
CASSRDSSGNTIYF,TRBV9,TRBJ1-3,14
CASSHRRGNSDTEAFF,TRBV28,TRBJ1-1,16
CASSGATNEQFF,TRBV10-1,TRBJ2-1,12
CASSPGQGAIGYTF,TRBV28,TRBJ1-2,14
CASSRTGSGEQYF,TRBV5-8,TRBJ2-7,13
CASRGGRQKKADF,TRBV28,TRBJ2-7,13
CATSREASGNTIYF,TRBV18,TRBJ1-3,14
CACPTTQAFF,TRBV30,TRBJ1-1,10
CASSEGGGRGNEQFF,TRBV9,TRBJ2-1,15